Listed below are T cell receptor beta chains from one sample, sequenced in a study of CD8 T cells in Susac syndrome. TCRdb recomputed calls from the immunoSEQ multiplex PCR reads with MiXCR, one row per CDR3 protein. The sample yields around 130,000 distinct CDR3 sequences, around 95% seen once. Sample: CD4+ T cells from PBMCs. The receptor source for this set is a human donor in good health. Each CDR3 is given with its conserved first and last residue. The D gene is left open where the match is weak. Rows may omit the clone size; those that give it use once, few, many or a size class.

size: NA; J: TRBJ2-5; V: TRBV12-3/TRBV12-4; D: NA; DNA: TGTGCCAAGAAGGACAGCCAAGAGACCCAGTACTTC; CDR3: CAKKDSQETQYF
size: NA; J: TRBJ2-2; V: TRBV7-2; D: NA; DNA: TGTGCCAGCAGCTTAGTGCGGCGCAGCGGGGAGCTGTTTTTT; CDR3: CASSLVRRSGELFF
size: NA; J: TRBJ2-5; V: TRBV27; D: TRBD2; DNA: TGTGCCAGCAGTTTTACTAGCGGAGCGACCCAGTACTTC; CDR3: CASSFTSGATQYF
size: NA; J: TRBJ2-1; V: TRBV7-9; D: TRBD2; DNA: TGTGCCAGCAGCAATAGCGGGAGCTCCTACAATGAGCAGTTCTTC; CDR3: CASSNSGSSYNEQFF
size: NA; J: TRBJ1-2; V: TRBV15; D: NA; DNA: TGTGCCACCAGCAATGACCTATACTATGGCTACACCTTC; CDR3: CATSNDLYYGYTF
size: NA; J: TRBJ1-5; V: TRBV19; D: TRBD1; DNA: TGTGCCAGTAGTATGGGGACAGGGATTTATCAGCCCCAGCATTTT; CDR3: CASSMGTGIYQPQHF
size: once; J: TRBJ1-5; V: TRBV3-1; D: TRBD1; DNA: TGTGCCAGCAGCCAAGGGGGTGGGACAGGGGATCAGCCCCAGCATTTT; CDR3: CASSQGGGTGDQPQHF
size: once; J: TRBJ2-7; V: TRBV2; D: NA; DNA: TGTGTCAGCAGTGTTCAGGGAGGCGAGCAGTACTTC; CDR3: CVSSVQGGEQYF
size: NA; J: TRBJ1-1; V: TRBV12-3/TRBV12-4; D: NA; DNA: TGTGCCAGCAGCCAAGACGTGGGGAACACTGAAGCTTTCTTT; CDR3: CASSQDVGNTEAFF
size: NA; J: TRBJ2-2; V: TRBV19; D: TRBD2; DNA: TGTGCCAGTAGTACGGGGGGAATGGTGTTCGCCGGGGAGCTGTTTTTT; CDR3: CASSTGGMVFAGELFF
size: once; J: TRBJ1-3; V: TRBV3-1; D: TRBD1; DNA: TGTGCCAGCAGCCGCATGACGGGACAGGCCTCTGGAAACACCATATATTTT; CDR3: CASSRMTGQASGNTIYF
size: NA; J: TRBJ2-3; V: TRBV6-6; D: NA; DNA: TGTGCCAGCAGTGTCACCTCTAGCACAGATACGCAGTATTTT; CDR3: CASSVTSSTDTQYF
size: NA; J: TRBJ2-3; V: TRBV29-1; D: TRBD1; DNA: TGCAGCGTTAGGTTTGGGGGTGGACAGGGGACAGATACGCAGTATTTT; CDR3: CSVRFGGGQGTDTQYF
size: NA; J: TRBJ2-5; V: TRBV19; D: TRBD2; DNA: TGTGCCAGTCGAGGGCTAGCGGGCCTCCAAGAGACCCAGTACTTC; CDR3: CASRGLAGLQETQYF
size: NA; J: TRBJ2-7; V: TRBV20-1; D: TRBD2; DNA: TGCAGTGCTGAACCTCCGGGACTAGCGGGAGGGCTCTTGTACGAGCAGTACTTC; CDR3: CSAEPPGLAGGLLYEQYF
size: NA; J: TRBJ2-1; V: TRBV2; D: NA; DNA: TGTGCCAGCAGTGCACCCTCCTGGGGTTACTACAATGAGCAGTTCTTC; CDR3: CASSAPSWGYYNEQFF
size: NA; J: TRBJ2-7; V: TRBV7-8; D: TRBD2; DNA: TGTGCCAGCAGCCCTACTAGCGGGAGGAGGTACGAGCAGTACTTC; CDR3: CASSPTSGRRYEQYF
size: NA; J: TRBJ2-5; V: TRBV29-1; D: TRBD2; DNA: TGCAGCTCACCATCGGGGGGGGAGACCCAGTACTTC; CDR3: CSSPSGGETQYF
size: NA; J: TRBJ2-5; V: TRBV2; D: NA; DNA: TGTGCCAGCAGTTTTAACAGTGAAGAGACCCAGTACTTC; CDR3: CASSFNSEETQYF
size: NA; J: TRBJ1-1; V: TRBV20-1; D: NA; DNA: TGCAGTGCTTACGGACCCGAAGAAGCTTTCTTT; CDR3: CSAYGPEEAFF
size: NA; J: TRBJ2-7; V: TRBV30; D: NA; DNA: TGTGCCTGGAGTGCGTACTACGAGCAGTACTTC; CDR3: CAWSAYYEQYF
size: NA; J: TRBJ2-2; V: TRBV10-2; D: TRBD2; DNA: TGCGCCAGCAAAGCGGGGACTACCGGGGAGCTGTTTTTT; CDR3: CASKAGTTGELFF
size: NA; J: TRBJ2-1; V: TRBV6-2/TRBV6-3; D: NA; DNA: TGTGCCAGCAGGAAATCCGGTGGTGACAATGAGCAGTTCTTC; CDR3: CASRKSGGDNEQFF
size: NA; J: TRBJ2-5; V: TRBV11-2; D: NA; DNA: TGTGCCAGCAGCCTAATACCACAGGACCAAGAGACCCAGTACTTC; CDR3: CASSLIPQDQETQYF
size: once; J: TRBJ1-1; V: TRBV7-9; D: NA; DNA: TGTGCCAGCAGCTCTGTGGGAGGAGAAGCTTTCTTT; CDR3: CASSSVGGEAFF
size: NA; J: TRBJ1-2; V: TRBV24-1; D: NA; DNA: TGTGCCACCAGTGATGCTACAGGAATCTATGGCTACACCTTC; CDR3: CATSDATGIYGYTF
size: NA; J: TRBJ1-2; V: TRBV3-1; D: NA; DNA: TGTGCCAGCAGCCCTCGTAACACCAACTATGGCTACACCTTC; CDR3: CASSPRNTNYGYTF
size: NA; J: TRBJ2-7; V: TRBV7-9; D: NA; DNA: TGTGCCAGCAGCCGCCAGGGAGTCGGTCACGAGCAGTACTTC; CDR3: CASSRQGVGHEQYF
size: NA; J: TRBJ2-7; V: TRBV6-6; D: NA; DNA: TGTGCCAGCAGTTACCCCCAGGCGGGGCCGGAAGACGAGCAGTACTTC; CDR3: CASSYPQAGPEDEQYF
size: NA; J: TRBJ2-5; V: TRBV19; D: TRBD2; DNA: TGTGCCAGTAGTTCCCCCGCGACTAGCGGGAGTTTGGAGACCCAGTACTTC; CDR3: CASSSPATSGSLETQYF
size: NA; J: TRBJ1-1; V: TRBV29-1; D: NA; DNA: TGCAGCGCAGGGGAACTGAACACTGAAGCTTTCTTT; CDR3: CSAGELNTEAFF